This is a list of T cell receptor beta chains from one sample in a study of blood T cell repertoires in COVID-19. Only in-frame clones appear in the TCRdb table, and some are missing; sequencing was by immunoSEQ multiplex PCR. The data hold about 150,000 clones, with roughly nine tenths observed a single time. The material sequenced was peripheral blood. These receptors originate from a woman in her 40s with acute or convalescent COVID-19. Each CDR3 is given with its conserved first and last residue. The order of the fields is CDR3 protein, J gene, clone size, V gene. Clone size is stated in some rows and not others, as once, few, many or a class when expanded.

CASSPSSGGLSTDTQYF | TRBJ2-3 | NA | TRBV18
CASGFQALGAEAFF | TRBJ1-1 | once | TRBV12-5
CASSRPQGIGNEQYF | TRBJ2-7 | NA | TRBV27
CASRRQINQPQHF | TRBJ1-5 | NA | TRBV28
CASRERVDTEAFF | TRBJ1-1 | NA | TRBV11-2
CASINRDRVTEAFF | TRBJ1-1 | NA | TRBV5-8
CASSYSHSNQETQYF | TRBJ2-5 | NA | TRBV6-5
CASSQGQLAKNIQYF | TRBJ2-4 | once | TRBV3-1/TRBV3-2
CASSPGLAGGYEQFF | TRBJ2-1 | NA | TRBV27
CASGVGTTADTQYF | TRBJ2-3 | NA | TRBV7-2
CSASPSEGGRVHEQYF | TRBJ2-7 | NA | TRBV20-1
CASSTIAPDTQYF | TRBJ2-3 | NA | TRBV5-1
CASSLFPGQGGEGTGELFF | TRBJ2-2 | NA | TRBV7-3
CASSPYPGQPNTEAFF | TRBJ1-1 | NA | TRBV5-6
CASSPEVTDTQYF | TRBJ2-3 | NA | TRBV18
CASRRETGEMKTQYF | TRBJ2-5 | NA | TRBV7-9
CASSEYELANASFQYF | TRBJ2-4 | once | TRBV2
CASSPTGFNEQYF | TRBJ2-7 | NA | TRBV5-6
CASSPNDRGPNSGNTIYF | TRBJ1-3 | NA | TRBV18
CASSIRLTDTQYF | TRBJ2-3 | NA | TRBV19
CASTQGPGGTYNEQFF | TRBJ2-1 | NA | TRBV3-1/TRBV3-2
CASSRVGGPGGEYEQYF | TRBJ2-7 | once | TRBV4-2
CSASIASGSVHYNEQFF | TRBJ2-1 | NA | TRBV20-1
CAIRNERGHTGELFF | TRBJ2-2 | NA | TRBV28
CASSLLTGPTNEKLFF | TRBJ1-4 | once | TRBV3-1/TRBV3-2
CASSLLPGNQPQHF | TRBJ1-5 | NA | TRBV28
CASSFGRGRELFF | TRBJ2-2 | NA | TRBV7-3
CASSEGGAYEQYF | TRBJ2-7 | NA | TRBV6-1
CASSLVGQGVREQYF | TRBJ2-7 | NA | TRBV5-1
CASQWDRGDTQYF | TRBJ2-3 | NA | TRBV2
CASSRGGVMDTQYF | TRBJ2-3 | NA | TRBV7-2
CASSPGQGPLRSEQYF | TRBJ2-7 | NA | TRBV9
CASSLGGQGQETQYF | TRBJ2-5 | NA | TRBV11-2
CASSLLGQSNSPLHF | TRBJ1-6 | NA | TRBV5-5
CASSLGTGNEKLFF | TRBJ1-4 | NA | TRBV5-1
CASSRGGDLDLGNTIYF | TRBJ1-3 | NA | TRBV6-6
CASSIGGPGGDEQFF | TRBJ2-1 | NA | TRBV19
CASSRPGGTEAFF | TRBJ1-1 | NA | TRBV7-9
CASSDSAAEGRFEQFF | TRBJ2-1 | NA | TRBV2
CASGLRLWGQGFDEQYF | TRBJ2-7 | NA | TRBV12-5
CASSYRTSRSSYEQYF | TRBJ2-7 | NA | TRBV7-2
CASSRTSGGEFSYEQYF | TRBJ2-7 | few | TRBV4-1
CASSPDGDRPRYF | TRBJ2-7 | NA | TRBV11-3
CATSDFGQGTDTQYF | TRBJ2-3 | once | TRBV24-1
CASSLLGVGVSPLHF | TRBJ1-6 | NA | TRBV6-5
CASSQGAIATGFF | TRBJ1-1 | NA | TRBV14
CASSEVQATGELFF | TRBJ2-2 | NA | TRBV2
CASSQTGFRGDYGYTF | TRBJ1-2 | NA | TRBV3-1/TRBV3-2
CATSRKGGIEEKLFF | TRBJ1-4 | NA | TRBV15
CASSYLYNSPLHF | TRBJ1-6 | once | TRBV6-5
CASSRGKNIQYF | TRBJ2-4 | once | TRBV2
CAGTGTSYEQYF | TRBJ2-7 | NA | TRBV30
CASSLEAASGTSYNEQFF | TRBJ2-1 | NA | TRBV7-9
CAISHDRGRVGELFF | TRBJ2-2 | NA | TRBV10-3
CASRGVGSYEQYF | TRBJ2-7 | NA | TRBV19
CASSEARLAGSNEQFF | TRBJ2-1 | NA | TRBV6-1
CASSFQGGSSYNEQFF | TRBJ2-1 | NA | TRBV5-5
CASISDRAANEKLFF | TRBJ1-4 | NA | TRBV19